These 7 T cell receptor beta chains came from one sample sequenced in a study of blood T cell repertoires in COVID-19. Data came from immunoSEQ multiplex PCR; TCRdb stores just in-frame clones and leaves some out. The repertoire includes 310,000 or so clones, about nine tenths of them detected once, and around 10% sits in the top ten. The sequencing input was peripheral blood. These receptor sequences come from a young man with COVID-19, enrolled during active disease.

The sample holds one count of this clone. The genes are TRBV7-9 and TRBJ2-7, with D tentatively TRBD2 (6 bases). Trimming shortened V by 0 bases and J by 7 bases, and 10 bases separated the two germline ends. Per the germline V gene, CDR1 is SEHNR and CDR2 is FQNEAQ (reference sequence). The CDR3 runs to 13 residues. For the CDR3, the DNA is TGTGCCAGCAGCTTAGCGGGACTTGGGGAGCAGTACTTC. It translates to CASSLAGLGEQYF.

V usage is TRBV13 and J usage is TRBJ2-3; D not resolved. Germline assignment: CDR1 PRHDT and CDR2 FYEKMQ (reference sequence). Trimming stripped 5 bases from V and 3 bases from J, with 9 bases between. This CDR3 is 13 amino acids long. The CDR3 here is CASSLPGTDTQYF. The CDR3, as DNA: TGTGCCAGCAGCCTTCCCGGGACAGATACGCAGTATTTT. Combining the CDR3 with reference TRBV13 and TRBJ2-3 gives the whole variable domain AAGVIQSPRHLIKEKRETATLKCYPIPRHDTVYWYQQGPGQDPQFLISFYEKMQSDKGSIPDRFSAQQFSDYHSELNMSSLELGDSALYFCASSLPGTDTQYFGPGTRLTVL.

At least ten counts were recorded for this clone. The chain joins TRBV5-6 to TRBJ2-5, with D perhaps TRBD2 (6 bases). Trimming shortened V by 4 bases and J by 7 bases, and 8 bases separated the two germline ends. This CDR3 contains 11 residues. Germline CDR1 and CDR2: SGHDT and YYEEEE. The CDR3 nucleotides read TGTGCCAGCAGCATGGGAGGGACCCAGTACTTC. Encoded protein: CASSMGGTQYF.

V gene TRBV9 combines with J gene TRBJ2-3; D is undetermined. V lost 0 bases and J lost 5, with 7 bases in between. Germline V gene sequence: CDR1 SGDLS, CDR2 YYNGEE. The CDR3 consists of 13 residues. The CDR3 sequence is CASSVVGRDTQYF. The CDR3 nucleotides read TGTGCCAGCAGCGTAGTGGGCCGAGATACGCAGTATTTT.

CDR3 protein: CASSLQQGNTGELFF. For the CDR3, the DNA is TGTGCCAGCAGTCTTCAACAGGGAAACACCGGGGAGCTGTTTTTT. The gene calls are TRBV28 and TRBJ2-2, with D perhaps matching TRBD1 (6 bases). Looked up from germline, CDR1 is MDHEN and CDR2 is SYDVKM. Trimming shortened V by 5 bases and J by 2 bases, and 12 bases separated the two germline ends. The CDR3 consists of 15 residues.

This chain links TRBV7-2 with TRBJ1-2; possible D gene TRBD1, 5 bases. Germline V gene data show CDR1 as SGHTA and CDR2 as FQGNSA. The V end lost 5 bases, the J end lost 4 bases, and 14 bases lay between the germline ends. The CDR3 is made up of 14 amino acids. CDR3 protein: CASSVPRAVYGYTF. The CDR3 nucleotides are TGTGCCAGCAGCGTCCCCAGGGCTGTCTATGGCTACACCTTC. Full variable domain (remainder filled in from reference TRBV7-2 and TRBJ1-2): GAGVSQSPSNKVTEKGKDVELRCDPISGHTALYWYRQSLGQGLEFLIYFQGNSAPDKSGLPSDRFSAERTGGSVSTLTIQRTQQEDSAVYLCASSVPRAVYGYTFGSGTRLTVV.

This clone was detected many times. This chain uses TRBV10-3 with TRBJ1-6, with 8 bases matching TRBD1. The germline gives CDR1 ENHRY, CDR2 SYGVKD. V lost 10 bases and J lost 10; bases outside the gene matches: 9. The CDR3 runs to 13 residues. CDR3 residues: CATKQGADSPLHF. CDR3 nucleotide sequence: TGTGCCACCAAGCAGGGGGCCGACTCACCCCTCCACTTT.